This paragraph covers one T cell receptor (beta chain) sequence. No antigen is known for it. The sample holds no much larger clone one base away, and base qualities are not on file. The sample originates from a study of CD8 T cells in Susac syndrome (dated by TCRdb to about 2019). Background on the whole study: Of the Susac syndrome patients who were sequenced, six had clinically active disease and roughly 8 were in clinical remission. At the time of blood withdrawal, Susac syndrome patients were either therapy-naive, taking corticosteroids (with some also receiving IVIg), or on IVIg alone. The study used repertoire sequencing to test whether antigen drove CD8+ T cell activation and differentiation in Susac syndrome. Study-level results and caveats: The TCR sequencing and HLA analysis was acknowledged to have included a relatively small number of individuals. In the CD4+ T cell repertoire of Susac syndrome patients, clonal expansion was not detected.

Peripheral blood CD8+ and CD4+ T cells from healthy donors, Susac syndrome patients and multiple sclerosis patients were profiled by high-throughput TCR beta sequencing. Susac syndrome patients met recently defined diagnostic criteria for definite or probable disease. CD8+ TEMRA cells were enriched by FACS, while bulk CD8+ and CD4+ T cells were purified by magnetic negative isolation. Blood was collected in EDTA tubes and processed within 24 hours, with PBMCs isolated through density gradient centrifugation. PBMCs intended for TCR sequencing were frozen in liquid nitrogen and were later thawed in a 37 degrees C water bath. Purity of sorted or isolated CD4+, CD8+ and CD8+ TEMRA cells was at least 90%. Trimming takes 0 bases off V and 2 bases off J; junction bases not matched to a gene: 16. Based on the germline V gene, the CDR1 and CDR2 sequences are LGHNA and YNFKEQ. Its CDR3 holds 21 amino acids, cysteine through phenylalanine. The only DNA kept is the CDR3, 63 bases in frame from the first base.

RNA was extracted with the RNeasy kit and 0.5 to 1 ug was reverse transcribed using random hexamers. The immunoSEQ multiplex PCR assay, covering 54 Vbeta and 13 Jbeta segments, was used to amplify TCR beta CDR3 regions. PCR amplification bias was corrected by using a synthetic template baseline for primer optimization and computational correction. Per the authors' processing: Only productive sequences were kept, with reads annotated to V, D and J genes according to IMGT and analyzed in immunoSEQ Analyzer. Clonality was computed as one minus Shannon entropy normalized by log2 of the number of productive unique sequences. For each patient and control, public and private clones were evaluated among the 100 most prevalent clones. Clones were defined as Susac-specific if absent from the healthy and MS cohorts, from roughly 1,100 published viral clones and from other ImmuneACCESS disease sequences. TCRdb passed the public sequencing reads through fastp at Q25 and MiXCR, retaining productive beta sequences. Rows are unified per CDR3 protein, each entry keeping the most common DNA and genes. V and J calls and clone size were set by TCRdb, not the authors. The sample profile shows about 170,000 distinct CDR3 sequences; approximately 94% of them were found once. About 0.12% of the sample lies in the top ten.

The clonotype was recovered from a human donor with Susac syndrome. Sequencing input: CD4+ T cells from PBMCs. The chain is assembled from TRBV4-2 and TRBJ2-3; 11 junctional bases match TRBD2. The CDR3 loop reads CASSQDRNRGTSGRTTDTQYF. Here is the DNA: TGTGCCAGCAGCCAAGATAGGAACCGAGGGACTAGCGGAAGAACCACAGATACGCAGTATTTT.